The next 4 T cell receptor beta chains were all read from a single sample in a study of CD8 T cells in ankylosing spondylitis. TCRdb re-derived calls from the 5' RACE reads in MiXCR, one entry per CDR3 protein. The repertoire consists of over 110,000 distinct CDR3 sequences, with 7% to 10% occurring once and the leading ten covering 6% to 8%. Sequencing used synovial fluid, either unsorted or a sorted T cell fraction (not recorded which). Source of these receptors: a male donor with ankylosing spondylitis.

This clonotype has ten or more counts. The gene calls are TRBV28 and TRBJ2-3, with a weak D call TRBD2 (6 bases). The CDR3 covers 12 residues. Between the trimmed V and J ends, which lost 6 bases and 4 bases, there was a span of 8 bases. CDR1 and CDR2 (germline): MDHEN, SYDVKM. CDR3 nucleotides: TGTGCCAGCAGAAGGGAGGCAGATACGCAGTATTTT. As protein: CASRREADTQYF.

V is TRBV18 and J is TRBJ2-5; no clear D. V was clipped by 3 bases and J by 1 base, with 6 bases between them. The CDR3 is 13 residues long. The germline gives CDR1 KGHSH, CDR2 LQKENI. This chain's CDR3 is CASSPYGQETQYF. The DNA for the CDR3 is TGTGCCAGCTCACCTTACGGCCAAGAGACCCAGTACTTC. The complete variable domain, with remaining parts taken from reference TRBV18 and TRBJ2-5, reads NAGVMQNPRHLVRRRGQEARLRCSPMKGHSHVYWYRQLPEEGLKFMVYLQKENIIDESGMPKERFSAEFPKEGPSILRIQQVVRGDSAAYFCASSPYGQETQYFGPGTRLLVL.

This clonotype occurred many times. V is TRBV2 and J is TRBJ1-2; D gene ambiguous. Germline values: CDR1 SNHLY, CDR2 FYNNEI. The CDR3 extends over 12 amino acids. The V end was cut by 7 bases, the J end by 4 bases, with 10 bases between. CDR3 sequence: CASKIRFYGYTF. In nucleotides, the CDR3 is TGTGCCAGCAAGATACGCTTCTATGGCTACACCTTC. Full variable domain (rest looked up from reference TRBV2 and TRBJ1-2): EPEVTQTPSHQVTQMGQEVILRCVPISNHLYFYWYRQILGQKVEFLVSFYNNEISEKSEIFDDQFSVERPDGSNFTLKIRSTKLEDSAMYFCASKIRFYGYTFGSGTRLTVV.

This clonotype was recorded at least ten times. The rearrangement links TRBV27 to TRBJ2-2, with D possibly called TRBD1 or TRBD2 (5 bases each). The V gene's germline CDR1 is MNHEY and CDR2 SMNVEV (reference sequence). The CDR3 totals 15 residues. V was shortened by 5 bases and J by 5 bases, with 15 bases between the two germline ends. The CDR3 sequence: CASSLRDGRTGELFF. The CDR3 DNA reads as TGTGCCAGCAGTCTTAGGGACGGTCGGACCGGGGAGCTGTTTTTT.